Presented here are 2 T cell receptor beta chains from one specimen sequenced in a study of cytomegalovirus exposure and HLA in healthy donors. The PCR employed 60 Vbeta primers together with 13 Jbeta primers. This table comes from immunoSEQ multiplex PCR, and its TCRdb copy is limited to in-frame clones, with some not included. The table lists some 190,000 clones, about four fifths of them singletons. Sequenced input: PBMCs. The source of these receptors is a woman in her 30s in good health and CMV-seropositive.

The rearrangement links TRBV9 to TRBJ2-3; TRBD1 might be the D (5 bases). The CDR3 is 14 residues long. Germline CDR1 and CDR2: SGDLS and YYNGEE. V was clipped by 0 bases and J by 5 bases, with 10 bases between them. The CDR3 region is CASSVVTQGDTQYF. CDR3 in DNA: TGTGCCAGCAGCGTAGTTACTCAGGGAGATACGCAGTATTTT.

In this sample, this clone turned up a few times. V usage is TRBV30 and J usage is TRBJ1-2; TRBD1 matches 7 bases. J gave up 8 bases and V 8 bases, and 11 bases lay outside the gene matches. CDR1 GTSNPN and CDR2 SVGIG come from the germline V gene (reference sequence). This CDR3 spans 12 amino acids. CDR3: CARSRQGVGYTF. CDR3 nucleotides: TGTGCCAGATCGAGACAGGGAGTCGGCTACACCTTC.